This T cell receptor (beta chain) comes out of a study of T cell responses to AZD1222 COVID-19 vaccine. Data came from immunoSEQ multiplex PCR; TCRdb stores just in-frame clones and leaves some out. Of more than 110,000 clones listed, 90% to 95% are singletons. CDR1 is SGDLS and CDR2 is YYNGEE in the germline V gene. The CDR3 totals 13 residues. The ends were cut back, 2 bases at V and 10 bases at J, with 15 bases in the middle. Here the sequenced sample was peripheral blood, taken on day 0 of AZD1222 vaccination. The source is an adult in good health. The V gene is TRBV9, the J gene TRBJ1-1; weak D call: TRBD1 (6 bases). As DNA, the CDR3 is TGTGCCAGCAGCGTGGGGGACAATTATCGAGCTTTCTTT. Encoded protein: CASSVGDNYRAFF. Together with reference TRBV9 and TRBJ1-1, the CDR3 gives the full variable domain: DSGVTQTPKHLITATGQRVTLRCSPRSGDLSVYWYQQSLDQGLQFLIQYYNGEERAKGNILERFSAQQFPDLHSELNLSSLELGDSALYFCASSVGDNYRAFFGQGTRLTVV.